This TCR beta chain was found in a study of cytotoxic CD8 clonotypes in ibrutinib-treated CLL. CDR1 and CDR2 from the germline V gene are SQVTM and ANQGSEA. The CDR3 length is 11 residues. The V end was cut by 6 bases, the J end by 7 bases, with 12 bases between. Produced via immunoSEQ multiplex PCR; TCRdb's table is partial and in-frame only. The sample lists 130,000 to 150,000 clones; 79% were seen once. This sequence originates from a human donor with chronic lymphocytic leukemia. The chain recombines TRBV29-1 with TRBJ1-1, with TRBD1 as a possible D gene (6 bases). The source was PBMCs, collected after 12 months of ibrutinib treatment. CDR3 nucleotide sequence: TGCAGCGTGGGGGCCGCTGATGAAGCTTTCTTT. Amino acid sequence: CSVGAADEAFF.